This paragraph covers one T cell receptor beta chain sequence. Its antigen is currently unknown. Sample donors were healthy Caucasian individuals that came from Russia, aged roughly 6 to 100. The data originate from a study of blood T cells in healthy people across ages. The use of a sample-barcoded 5' primer and a J-beta primer mix characterized a second PCR of roughly 6 to 11 cycles. Every molecule of cDNA carried a tag from a template-switch adaptor with 12 random nucleotides. TCRdb called the 5' RACE reads again in MiXCR, with one record for every CDR3 protein. Among roughly 720,000 distinct CDR3 sequences listed, about 55% were seen once. Study findings and constraints: Diversity of TCR beta per million T cells declined in a roughly linear way with age. A conclusive naive versus antigen-experienced comparison was prevented by the unsorted PBMCs.

Sequenced input: blood. This TCR was sampled from a man older than 75 in good health.

CDR3 nucleotide sequence: TGTGCCAGCAGCGGTGGGACAGGGATGGAGGAGCAGTACTTC. Translated: CASSGGTGMEEQYF. The V gene is TRBV9, the J gene TRBJ2-5, with 9 nucleotides matching TRBD1. The CDR3 runs 14 residues. CDR1 and CDR2 (germline): SGDLS, YYNGEE. The V and J ends lost 3 bases and 11 bases, in that order; junction bases with no gene match: 11.